These 19 T cell receptor beta chains share one sample of origin, sequenced in a study of T cells in women clearing cervical HPV infection. Assay used: immunoSEQ multiplex PCR; TCRdb lists only in-frame clones, some missing. Across about 25,000 clones, the top ten clones capture around 5.4% of the sample. Sequencing input: blood buffy coat. Source of these receptors: a woman between 18 and 70 years old with a cervical HPV16 infection that either progressed to CIN3+ or cleared (not recorded which).

Regarding this clone: The read finishes 3 residues shy of the CDR3 end, and the germline J gene is used to complete it. This chain connects TRBV6-2 or TRBV6-3 to TRBJ1-2; no reliable D call. Germline lookup yields CDR1 MNHEY and CDR2 SVGEGT. The CDR3 has 11 amino acids. The CDR3 DNA, read in part, is TGTGCCAGCAGGATCTCCTACGAC. This encodes CASRISYD. The whole CDR3 sequence reads CASRISYDYTF.

Concerning this clone itself: The read ends 3 residues shy of where the CDR3 ends; the end is completed using the germline J gene. The chain employs TRBV7-6 and TRBJ1-2; D ambiguous. Per the germline V gene, CDR1 is SGHVS and CDR2 is FNYEAQ. The CDR3 is 13 residues long. Incomplete CDR3 DNA: TGTGCCAGCAGCTTCGAGCTCACAGATACC. This translates into CASSFELTDT. The CDR3 in full is CASSFELTDTYTF.

Details on this clone: The missing CDR3 end, 3 residues past where the read stops, is filled in from the germline J gene. The gene calls are TRBV30 and TRBJ1-6, with D uncertain. The CDR3 sequence is 13 residues long. Germline-derived CDR1 and CDR2 are GTSNPN and SVGIG (reference sequence). CDR3 region: CAWSGTDPGPLHF. The sequenced CDR3 bases are TGTGCCTGGAGTGGAACAGATCCGGGGCCC. The whole variable domain, remainder taken from reference TRBV30 and TRBJ1-6, is SQTIHQWPATLVQPVGSPLSLECTVEGTSNPNLYWYRQAAGRGLQLLFYSVGIGQISSEVPQNLSASRPQDRQFILSSKKLLLSDSGFYLCAWSGTDPGPLHFGNGTRLTVT.

A word on this clone: The CDR3 end falls 3 residues outside the read, so it is completed with the germline J gene. The V call is TRBV30, the J call TRBJ1-5, with TRBD1 as a possible D gene (5 bases). Trimming left V 5 bases short and J 7 bases short, with 9 bases between. The CDR3 is 11 amino acids. Looked up from germline, CDR1 is GTSNPN and CDR2 is SVGIG (reference sequence). CDR3 amino acids: CAWGQGQPQHF. Incomplete CDR3 DNA: TGTGCCTGGGGCCAGGGACAGCCC.

Regarding this clone: Read sequence stops 3 residues before the CDR3 end, and the germline J gene provides the missing end. This chain joins TRBV2 and TRBJ2-2; D unresolved. Germline V gives CDR1 SNHLY, CDR2 FYNNEI. The CDR3 runs to 12 residues. The CDR3 region is CASRPTNEKLFF. Partial CDR3 DNA: TGTGCCAGCAGACCAACTAATGAAAAG.

Comments on this clone: Read data end 3 residues before the CDR3 end; the end is taken from the germline J gene. The chain has TRBV13 and TRBJ2-7; perhaps TRBD1 as D (6 bases). Trimming shortened V by 4 bases and J by 6 bases, and 16 bases separated the two germline ends. The CDR3 has 14 residues. Germline loops: CDR1 PRHDT, CDR2 FYEKMQ (reference sequence). The covered CDR3 bases are TGTGCCAGCAGCTCCCCCTGGACAGACCCCGAG. This translates into CASSSPWTDPE. In full, the CDR3 is CASSSPWTDPEQYF.

Incomplete CDR3 DNA: TGCAGCGTTGATATGACTAGCCTGGAGACC. This encodes CSVDMTSLET. The CDR3 in its entirety is CSVDMTSLETQYF. V and J are TRBV29-1 and TRBJ2-5, with 7 bases identical to TRBD2. The read comes to an end 3 residues before the CDR3 does, leaving the germline J gene to fill in the end. Trimming cost V 3 bases and J 5 bases; bases outside gene matches: 6. CDR3 size: 13 residues. Per germline, CDR1 SQVTM and CDR2 ANQGSEA.

Incomplete CDR3 DNA: TGTGCCAGCAGTGAAATGAGCCGC. Its translation: CASSEMSR. The complete CDR3 protein is CASSEMSRYTF. This chain joins TRBV6-1 and TRBJ1-2; D is unresolved. The CDR3 is cut off 3 residues early in the read; its end comes from the germline J gene. The CDR3 has 11 amino acids. CDR1 MNHNS and CDR2 SASEGT come from the germline V gene.

Turning to this clone: The read stops 3 residues short of the end of the CDR3; the missing end is completed from the germline J gene. The rearrangement joins TRBV6-1 to TRBJ2-2, with D unclear. The germline gives CDR1 MNHNS, CDR2 SASEGT. The CDR3 is 14 amino acids. The DNA read from the CDR3 is TGTGCCAGCAGTGAACAGACTTATAATTCACCG. Translated: CASSEQTYNSP. From start to end, the CDR3 is CASSEQTYNSPLFF.

About this clone itself: The read terminates 3 residues before the CDR3 end, so the remaining end is supplied by the germline J gene. The chain links TRBV11-2 to TRBJ2-2; unclear D gene. Between the trimmed V and J ends, which lost 10 bases and 1 base, there was a span of 10 bases. Germline lookup yields CDR1 SGHAT and CDR2 FQNNGV. The CDR3 has 13 amino acids. CDR3 region: CATARQNTGELFF. CDR3 bases read: TGTGCCACCGCGCGACAGAACACCGGGGAG.

A word on this clone: Sequencing ends 3 residues short of the CDR3 end; the germline J gene provides the rest. The J gene is TRBJ1-3, the V gene TRBV5-1; TRBD1 aligns across 8 bases. Trimming removed 1 base from V and 0 bases from J; junction bases left unmatched: 6. CDR3 size: 17 residues. Germline V gives CDR1 SGHRS, CDR2 YFSETQ. The CDR3 sequence: CASSLSGTGVSGNTIYF. The covered CDR3 bases are TGCGCCAGCAGCTTGTCAGGGACAGGTGTCTCTGGAAACACC.

On this clone: The read is 3 residues too short to cover the CDR3 end, so that end is filled in from the germline J gene. The identical CDR3 is also encoded by other nucleotide sequences in the sample. The chain uses TRBV18 and TRBJ1-3; TRBD1 aligns across 7 bases. The junction had 6 bases not matched to a gene; V was cut back by 4 bases and J by 0 bases. CDR3 length equals 16 residues. CDR1 and CDR2 from the germline V gene are KGHSH and LQKENI. Partial CDR3 DNA: TGTGCCAGCTCACAACCGGGACAGCACTCTGGAAACACC. This gives the protein CASSQPGQHSGNT. The CDR3 in full is CASSQPGQHSGNTIYF.

Here the CDR3 reads CASRGGGIEAFF. CDR3 DNA, as far as it was read: TGTGCCAGCAGGGGGGGAGGGATTGAA. The V and J genes are TRBV2 and TRBJ1-1, with D possibly matching TRBD1 (5 bases). The observed sequence ends 3 residues before the CDR3 terminus, with the missing tail filled in from the germline J gene. Germline loops: CDR1 SNHLY, CDR2 FYNNEI. The length of the CDR3 is 12 residues. V was pared by 6 bases and J by 7 bases, with 12 bases between.

For this clone: The CDR3 end is not reached by the read, which stops 3 residues before it; the germline J gene fills it in. V and J are TRBV5-1 and TRBJ2-2; 8 bases map to TRBD1. The CDR3 covers 15 residues. Germline V gene sequence: CDR1 SGHRS, CDR2 YFSETQ. CDR3 in amino acids: CASSLVGDRYEKLFF. The CDR3 DNA, read in part, is TGCGCCAGCAGCTTGGTGGGGGACAGGTATGAAAAG.

Comment on this clone: The read ends 3 residues before the CDR3 terminus; that terminus is restored from the germline J gene. This rearrangement joins TRBV19 to TRBJ1-4; no definite D call. The V end was cut by 3 bases, the J end by 0 bases, with 8 bases between. CDR3 length: 15 residues. CDR1 LNHDA and CDR2 SQIVND come from the germline V gene (reference sequence). The CDR3 is CASSMLGSTNEKLFF. The DNA read from the CDR3 is TGTGCCAGTAGTATGCTGGGCTCAACTAATGAAAAA.

As regards this clone: The CDR3 end lies 3 residues beyond the end of the read and is filled in from the germline J gene. This chain connects TRBV2 to TRBJ1-5; no definite D call. The CDR3 extends over 15 amino acids. V was cut by 6 bases and J by 0 bases, with 12 bases left in between. CDR1 and CDR2 from the germline V gene are SNHLY and FYNNEI. The CDR3 reads CASRPTFLSNQPQHF. CDR3 DNA (partial): TGTGCCAGCAGACCTACCTTCCTTAGCAATCAGCCC.

On this clone: From the germline J gene comes the end of the CDR3, since the read stops 3 residues before it. This chain uses TRBV19 with TRBJ2-3; D gene uncertain. CDR3 length: 11 amino acids. Germline loops: CDR1 LNHDA, CDR2 SQIVND (reference sequence). The germline V and J ends were trimmed by 3 bases and 5 bases, with 3 bases remaining between them. CDR3 region: CASSILDTQYF. Partial CDR3 DNA: TGTGCCAGTAGTATCCTAGATACG. Full variable domain (outside the CDR3, taken from reference TRBV19 and TRBJ2-3): DGGITQSPKYLFRKEGQNVTLSCEQNLNHDAMYWYRQDPGQGLRLIYYSQIVNDFQKGDIAEGYSVSREKKESFPLTVTSAQKNPTAFYLCASSILDTQYFGPGTRLTVL.

As regards this clone: The read ends 3 residues early relative to the CDR3; the germline J gene fills the gap. The J gene is TRBJ2-3, the V gene TRBV20-1; 7 bases align to TRBD2. There are 13 residues in the CDR3. Germline V gene data show CDR1 as DFQATT and CDR2 as SNEGSKA (reference sequence). Unmatched junction bases numbered 5, after V lost 6 bases and J lost 2 bases. Partial CDR3 DNA: TGCAGTGCCACACTAGCGAACACAGATACG. The encoded protein is CSATLANTDT. The whole CDR3 sequence reads CSATLANTDTQYF.

A remark on this clone: The read stops 3 residues short of the end of the CDR3; the missing end is completed from the germline J gene. The rearrangement uses TRBV7-9 and TRBJ2-5; 8 nucleotides agree with TRBD1. Germline loops: CDR1 SEHNR, CDR2 FQNEAQ (reference sequence). V was pared by 3 bases and J by 5 bases, with 8 bases of the junction left unmatched. CDR3 size: 15 residues. The covered CDR3 bases are TGTGCCAGCAGCTTCCGAAGGACAGGGATTGAGACC. Translating it yields CASSFRRTGIET. In full, the CDR3 is CASSFRRTGIETQYF.